The present T cell receptor (beta chain) was sequenced within a study of OX40 agonist ivuxolimab in advanced cancers. Looking at the study overall: Recorded diagnoses for dose-escalation patients were hepatocellular carcinoma, melanoma, renal cell or head and neck cancer.

On this clone itself: What it recognizes is unknown.

Profiling relied on immunoSEQ multiplex PCR, and the TCRdb table lists in-frame clones only, not all of them. The data show about 53,000 clones, with around 85% seen just once and about 13% held by the top ten. CDR3 length: 16 residues. Between the trimmed V and J ends, which lost 5 bases and 5 bases, there was a span of 18 bases. Looked up from germline, CDR1 is MNHEY and CDR2 is SMNVEV (reference sequence). Study observations and caveats: Near-lowest levels of clonal expansion characterized partial responders at 0.1-3.0 mg/kg. Researchers did not establish what antigens the expanded peripheral T cells target.

The chain has TRBV27 and TRBJ1-4, with D possibly matching TRBD1 (5 bases). The receptor's source is an adult with an advanced solid tumor such as melanoma, head and neck, liver or kidney cancer. The sequences come from CD4+ or CD8+ T cells sorted from blood, collected in a trial of the OX40 agonist ivuxolimab. The CDR3 reads CASSRDLRSGNEKLFF. CDR3 in DNA: TGTGCCAGCAGTCGGGACCTTCGATCCGGCAATGAAAAACTGTTTTTT.